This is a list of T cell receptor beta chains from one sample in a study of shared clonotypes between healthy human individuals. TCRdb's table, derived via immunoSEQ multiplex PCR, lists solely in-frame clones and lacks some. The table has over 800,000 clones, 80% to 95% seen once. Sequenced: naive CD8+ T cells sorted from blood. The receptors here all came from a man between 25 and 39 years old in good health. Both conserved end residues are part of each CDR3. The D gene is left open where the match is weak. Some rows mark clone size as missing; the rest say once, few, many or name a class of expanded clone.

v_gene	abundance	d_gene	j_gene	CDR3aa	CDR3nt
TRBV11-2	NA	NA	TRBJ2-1	CASSPGRSDYNEQFF	TGTGCCAGCAGCCCGGGACGTTCAGACTACAATGAGCAGTTCTTC
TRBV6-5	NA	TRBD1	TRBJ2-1	CASSTGQGFNEQFF	TGTGCCAGCAGCACGGGACAGGGGTTCAATGAGCAGTTCTTC
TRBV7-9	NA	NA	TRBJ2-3	CASSFVVGLDTQYF	TGTGCCAGCAGCTTCGTTGTTGGATTGGATACGCAGTATTTT
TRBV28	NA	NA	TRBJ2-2	CASSFNTGELFF	TGTGCCAGCAGTTTCAACACCGGGGAGCTGTTTTTT
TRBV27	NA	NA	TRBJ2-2	CASSSPQRANTGELFF	TGTGCCAGCAGTTCCCCCCAGAGAGCAAACACCGGGGAGCTGTTTTTT
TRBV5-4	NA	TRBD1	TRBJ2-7	CASSLGTGVYEQYF	TGTGCCAGCAGCTTGGGGACAGGGGTCTACGAGCAGTACTTC
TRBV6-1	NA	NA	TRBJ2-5	CATLRAQYF	TGTGCCACCTTGAGGGCCCAGTACTTC
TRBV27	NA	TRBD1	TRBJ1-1	CASSLQGAYTEAFF	TGTGCCAGCAGTTTACAGGGGGCCTACACTGAAGCTTTCTTT
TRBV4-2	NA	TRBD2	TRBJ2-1	CASSQGARLAGAFNEQFF	TGTGCCAGCAGCCAAGGGGCGCGGCTAGCGGGAGCTTTCAATGAGCAGTTCTTC
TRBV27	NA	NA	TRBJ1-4	CASRGGHTTNEKLFF	TGTGCCAGCAGGGGGGGGCATACAACTAATGAAAAACTGTTTTTT
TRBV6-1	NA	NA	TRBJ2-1	CASSESRIADEQFF	TGTGCCAGCAGTGAATCCCGTATAGCGGATGAGCAGTTCTTC
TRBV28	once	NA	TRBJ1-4	CASSFIRAGSGKLFF	TGTGCCAGCAGTTTTATCAGGGCAGGATCGGGAAAACTGTTTTTT
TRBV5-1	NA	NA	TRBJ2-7	CASSLAHLGTPISYEQYF	TGCGCCAGCAGCTTGGCCCATTTAGGGACCCCCATCTCCTACGAGCAGTACTTC
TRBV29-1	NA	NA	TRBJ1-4	CSVRGSEKLFF	TGCAGCGTTCGGGGGAGTGAAAAACTGTTTTTT
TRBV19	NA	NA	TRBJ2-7	CASSIPRAGLYEQYF	TGTGCCAGTAGTATCCCTCGGGCCGGACTTTACGAGCAGTACTTC
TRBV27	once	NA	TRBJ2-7	CASSAIYGSYEQYF	TGTGCCAGCAGTGCCATATATGGTTCCTACGAGCAGTACTTC
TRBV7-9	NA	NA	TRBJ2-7	CASSLDSHTTYEQYF	TGTGCCAGCAGCTTAGACAGCCATACTACCTACGAGCAGTACTTC
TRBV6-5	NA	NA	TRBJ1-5	CASSDTAAASPQHF	TGTGCCAGCAGCGACACTGCGGCAGCCAGCCCCCAGCATTTT
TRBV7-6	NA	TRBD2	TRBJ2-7	CASSLGDYLSYEQYF	TGTGCCAGCAGCCTAGGGGACTACCTCTCCTACGAGCAGTACTTC
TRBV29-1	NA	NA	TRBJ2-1	CSVGAGNSYNEQFF	TGCAGCGTTGGTGCTGGAAACTCCTACAATGAGCAGTTCTTC
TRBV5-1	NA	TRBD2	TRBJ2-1	CASSFRSLLAGGPLDRHEQFF	TGCGCCAGCAGCTTCAGATCACTTTTAGCGGGAGGGCCGCTAGATAGGCATGAGCAGTTCTTC
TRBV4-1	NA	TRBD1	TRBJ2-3	CASSQDDREIDTQYF	TGCGCCAGCAGCCAAGATGACAGGGAGATTGATACGCAGTATTTT
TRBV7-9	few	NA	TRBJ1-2	CASSDTGDRSTQLYGYTF	TGTGCCAGCAGCGATACCGGAGACAGGTCGACCCAACTCTATGGCTACACCTTC
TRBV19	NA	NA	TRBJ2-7	CATSAGTGAYEQYF	TGTGCCACCTCAGCCGGGACTGGGGCCTACGAGCAGTACTTC
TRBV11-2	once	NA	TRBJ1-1	CASSSWAPDTEAFF	TGTGCCAGCAGCTCATGGGCACCAGACACTGAAGCTTTCTTT
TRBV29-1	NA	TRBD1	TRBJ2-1	CSHGQGARGEQFF	TGCAGCCACGGACAGGGGGCGCGCGGTGAGCAGTTCTTC
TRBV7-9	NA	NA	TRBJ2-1	CAGKQVNEQFF	TGTGCCGGCAAACAAGTTAATGAGCAGTTCTTC
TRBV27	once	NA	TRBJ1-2	CASSLSLNYGYTF	TGTGCCAGCAGTTTGTCGCTGAACTATGGCTACACCTTC
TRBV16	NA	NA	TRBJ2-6	CASSPGLISGANVLTF	TGTGCCAGCTCCCCCGGACTGATCTCTGGGGCCAACGTCCTGACTTTC
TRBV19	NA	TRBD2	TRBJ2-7	CASSGLAGAQEQYF	TGTGCCAGTAGTGGTCTAGCGGGAGCACAAGAGCAGTACTTC
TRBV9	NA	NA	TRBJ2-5	CASSVSSGAQETQYF	TGTGCCAGCAGCGTATCCTCAGGGGCCCAAGAGACCCAGTACTTC
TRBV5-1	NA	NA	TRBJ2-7	CASSAGSYEQYF	TGCGCCAGCAGCGCGGGCTCCTACGAGCAGTACTTC
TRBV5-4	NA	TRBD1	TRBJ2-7	CASSSFTGGYEQYF	TGTGCCAGCAGCTCCTTTACAGGGGGCTACGAGCAGTACTTC
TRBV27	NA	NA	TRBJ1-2	CARVHGYTF	TGTGCCAGGGTACATGGCTACACCTTC
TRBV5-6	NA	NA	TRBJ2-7	CASSSLIRDGTSYEQYF	TGTGCCAGCAGCTCTTTAATAAGGGACGGCACATCCTACGAGCAGTACTTC
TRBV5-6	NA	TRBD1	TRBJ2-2	CASSLAQGVLVFTGELFF	TGTGCCAGCAGCTTGGCCCAGGGGGTTCTGGTGTTCACCGGGGAGCTGTTTTTT
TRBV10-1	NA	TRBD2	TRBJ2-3	CASSDSAGDTDTQYF	TGCGCCAGCAGTGACTCAGCGGGGGACACAGATACGCAGTATTTT
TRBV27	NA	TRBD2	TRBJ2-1	CASSWTSGTYNEQFF	TGTGCCAGCAGTTGGACTAGCGGGACCTACAATGAGCAGTTCTTC
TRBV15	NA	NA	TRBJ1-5	CATSREGGVQPQHF	TGTGCCACCAGCAGAGAAGGAGGGGTTCAGCCCCAGCATTTT
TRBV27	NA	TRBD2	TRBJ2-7	CASSPVASGTYEQYF	TGTGCCAGCAGCCCCGTGGCTAGCGGCACCTACGAGCAGTACTTC
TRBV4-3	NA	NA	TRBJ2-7	CASSQDRTEEMYEQYF	TGCGCCAGCAGCCAAGATAGGACCGAGGAGATGTACGAGCAGTACTTC
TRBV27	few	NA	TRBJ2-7	CASSFQGSYEQYF	TGTGCCAGCAGTTTTCAGGGGTCCTACGAGCAGTACTTC
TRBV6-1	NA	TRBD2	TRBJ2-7	CASSEALGGYPYEQYF	TGTGCCAGCAGTGAAGCGCTGGGGGGGTACCCCTACGAGCAGTACTTC
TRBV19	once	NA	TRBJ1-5	CASSIGDRDPNQPQHF	TGTGCCAGTAGTATAGGGGACCGGGACCCTAATCAGCCCCAGCATTTT
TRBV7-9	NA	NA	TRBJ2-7	CASSFTSRAYEQYF	TGTGCCAGCAGCTTTACTAGTAGGGCCTACGAGCAGTACTTC
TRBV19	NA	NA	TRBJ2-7	CASSWDISYEQYF	TGTGCCAGTAGTTGGGACATTTCCTACGAGCAGTACTTC
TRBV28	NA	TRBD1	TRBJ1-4	CASSFQGGRNEKLFF	TGTGCCAGCAGTTTTCAGGGGGGTCGGAATGAAAAACTGTTTTTT
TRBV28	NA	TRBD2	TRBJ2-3	CASRISSGTRRDTQYF	TGTGCCAGCAGGATATCTAGCGGGACTAGACGAGATACGCAGTATTTT
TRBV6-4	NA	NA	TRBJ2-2	CASSAGRGTGELFF	TGTGCCAGCAGCGCTGGGCGTGGCACCGGGGAGCTGTTTTTT
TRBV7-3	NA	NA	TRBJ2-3	CASSFSSTDTQYF	TGTGCCAGCAGCTTCTCTAGCACAGATACGCAGTATTTT
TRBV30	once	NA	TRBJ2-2	CACLDLGTNTGELFF	TGTGCCTGCCTTGACTTAGGAACGAACACCGGGGAGCTGTTTTTT
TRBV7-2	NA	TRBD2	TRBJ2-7	CASSSPGLAGGLGEQYF	TGTGCCAGCAGTTCTCCGGGACTAGCGGGAGGGTTAGGCGAGCAGTACTTC
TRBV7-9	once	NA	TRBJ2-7	CASSTSLGGYEQYF	TGTGCCAGCAGCACCTCTTTAGGGGGGTACGAGCAGTACTTC
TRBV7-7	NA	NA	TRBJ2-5	CASSSRTYETQYF	TGTGCTAGCAGCTCGAGAACATACGAGACCCAGTACTTC
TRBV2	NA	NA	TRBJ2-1	CASRETNSEQFF	TGTGCCAGCAGAGAGACTAATAGTGAGCAGTTCTTC
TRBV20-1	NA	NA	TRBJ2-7	CSARDSYEQYF	TGCAGTGCTAGAGATTCCTACGAGCAGTACTTC
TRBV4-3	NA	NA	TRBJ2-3	CASSQTPGGSITDTQYF	TGCGCCAGCAGCCAGACGCCCGGGGGCTCGATCACAGATACGCAGTATTTT
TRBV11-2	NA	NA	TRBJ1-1	CASSDIDTEAFF	TGTGCCAGCTCGGACATTGACACTGAAGCTTTCTTT
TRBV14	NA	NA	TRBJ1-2	CASSHLAYQDPDYGYTF	TGTGCCAGCAGCCACCTCGCCTACCAGGACCCGGACTATGGCTACACCTTC
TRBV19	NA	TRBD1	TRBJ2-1	CASRRDRGSYNEQFF	TGTGCCAGTAGGCGGGACAGGGGCTCCTACAATGAGCAGTTCTTC